One sample yielded the 7 T cell receptor beta chains listed below, sequenced in a study of metastatic and nonmetastatic thyroid tumors. Each patient went into thyroid surgery without having received any treatment. TCRdb reanalyzed the PCR reads via MiXCR. The sample consists of about 19,000 clones, 16% of them appearing once. Sequencing used blood. The receptors originated from a male donor with papillary thyroid cancer or a benign thyroid nodule (not recorded which). Some clones in this sample may be carry-over from other donors' samples.

This clone has ten or more counts. This rearrangement joins TRBV7-9 to TRBJ2-7; D not certain. Germline V lookup: CDR1 SEHNR, CDR2 FQNEAQ (reference sequence). The V end was cut by 2 bases, the J end by 2 bases, with 4 bases between. CDR3 length equals 12 residues. CDR3 loop: CASSLSTYEQYF. CDR3 bases: TGTGCCAGCAGCTTATCTACCTACGAGCAGTACTTC.

This clone was counted at least ten times. The chain is built from TRBV7-9 and TRBJ1-2; 10 bases align to TRBD1. Losses at the gene ends were 5 bases for V and 4 bases for J; bases not matched to a gene: 4. CDR1 is SEHNR, CDR2 FQNEAQ, per germline (reference sequence). The CDR3 loop spans 14 amino acids. In nucleotides, the CDR3 is TGTGCCAGCAGCCCTGACAGGGGGCTCTATGGCTACACCTTC. It codes for CASSPDRGLYGYTF. The full variable domain, its missing parts supplied by reference TRBV7-9 and TRBJ1-2, is DTGVSQNPRHKITKRGQNVTFRCDPISEHNRLYWYRQTLGQGPEFLTYFQNEAQLEKSRLLSDRFSAERPKGSFSTLEIQRTEQGDSAMYLCASSPDRGLYGYTFGSGTRLTVV.

Ten or more counts support this clone. The J gene is TRBJ2-1, the V gene TRBV6-1; 10 bases match TRBD2. From germline, CDR1 is MNHNS and CDR2 SASEGT. The ends lost 6 bases at V and 2 bases at J; junction bases unmatched: 4. This CDR3 region has 15 residues. The CDR3 DNA follows: TGTGCCAGCAGCCCCGGGACTAGCGCCTACAATGAGCAGTTCTTC. Residues: CASSPGTSAYNEQFF.

Within the sample, this clone is medium-sized. This chain uses TRBV27 with TRBJ1-6, with 10 bases identical to TRBD1. The V and J ends lost 4 bases and 0 bases, in that order; junction bases with no gene match: 6. CDR1 is MNHEY and CDR2 is SMNVEV in the germline V gene (reference sequence). This CDR3 contains 18 residues. The CDR3 DNA sequence: TGTGCCAGCAGTTACTCCCGGGACAGGGGCTCCTATAATTCACCCCTCCACTTT. It is translated as CASSYSRDRGSYNSPLHF.

The table lists this clone with many counts. The chain carries TRBV5-6 and TRBJ2-7; D unclear. The CDR3 runs to 13 residues. Germline lookup yields CDR1 SGHDT and CDR2 YYEEEE. Trimming left V 5 bases short and J 3 bases short, with 12 bases between. CDR3 in amino acids: CASSLLRVYEQYF. Here the CDR3 DNA reads TGTGCCAGCAGTCTGCTCCGGGTCTACGAGCAGTACTTC.

A note on this clone: A single base separates this from a much larger clone, so it may be a read error. Other DNA variants within this sample encode the same CDR3. J is TRBJ2-7 and V is TRBV27, with 12 bases aligning to TRBD2. CDR3 length: 15 amino acids. Germline CDR1 MNHEY, CDR2 SMNVEV (reference sequence). Losses at the gene ends were 0 bases for V and 7 bases for J; bases not matched to a gene: 4. The CDR3 coding sequence is TGTGCCAGCAGTTTATCCGGGCTAGCGGGAGGGGAGCAGTACTTC. It encodes CASSLSGLAGGEQYF.

Notes on this clone: No conserved phenylalanine or tryptophan ends this CDR3, so it is likely a read error. Because the CDR3's place on the DNA is in doubt, the DNA is left out and the CDR3 is given as listed by TCRdb. CDR3 residues: CASGLVHRGWLHL. J is TRBJ1-2 and V is TRBV12-5. CDR1 LGHNT and CDR2 FRNRAP come from the germline V gene. The length of the CDR3 is 13 amino acids, counting both ends.